The sequence of this T cell receptor (beta chain) was determined in a study of CD8+ T cells in alopecia areata. The CDR3 has 16 residues. Germline V CDR1 and CDR2: SGHDT, YYEEEE. V dropped 0 bases and J dropped 0 bases, with 13 bases sitting between them. Of note for this clone: What it recognizes is unknown.

Sample treatment: oral pan-JAK inhibitor, 5-10 mg twice daily. From PBMCs, CD4+ and CD8+ T cells were sorted. In each case, RNA was isolated and then reverse transcribed into cDNA as the sequencing template. The table came from immunoSEQ multiplex PCR; TCRdb's copy has only in-frame clones and leaves some out. Among roughly 110,000 clones, 50% to 75% were seen once, and the ten largest hold 9% to 15%. Study outcomes and limitations: Patients shared TCRs less clearly than mice did, possibly for HLA-related reasons. Elevated clonality characterized lesional scalp relative to normal scalp, particularly in alopecia totalis/universalis.

The chain combines TRBV5-6 with TRBJ2-7, with D maybe TRBD1 (5 bases). The receptor comes from a human donor with alopecia areata. The sample in question was CD8+ T cells sorted from blood, obtained at week 24, from a patient treated with tofacitinib. This CDR3 is CASSLARQLLSYEQYF. The CDR3, as DNA: TGTGCCAGCAGCTTGGCTCGACAGCTCCTCTCCTACGAGCAGTACTTC.